This entry lists 20 T cell receptor beta chains sequenced from one sample in a study of OX40 agonist ivuxolimab in advanced cancers. This table comes from immunoSEQ multiplex PCR, and its TCRdb copy is limited to in-frame clones, with some not included. Of roughly 100,000 clones in the sample, approximately 87% were seen once. The sequences come from CD4+ or CD8+ T cells sorted from blood, collected in a trial of the OX40 agonist ivuxolimab. Receptors originate from an adult with an advanced solid tumor such as melanoma, head and neck, liver or kidney cancer.

The rearrangement joins TRBV5-1 to TRBJ2-1; TRBD2 agrees at 7 bases. The J segment lost 4 bases and the V segment lost 0 bases, leaving 4 bases of the junction unmatched. The CDR3 extends over 15 amino acids. Looked up from germline, CDR1 is SGHRS and CDR2 is YFSETQ. In DNA form, the CDR3 reads TGCGCCAGCAGCTTGGTGCTAGCGGAGTACAATGAGCAGTTCTTC. This sequence encodes CASSLVLAEYNEQFF.

This clone was picked up one time. V is TRBV6-5 and J is TRBJ1-5, with 8 bases that match TRBD1. The CDR3 length is 14 residues. Losses at the gene ends were 4 bases for V and 5 bases for J; bases not matched to a gene: 4. CDR1 is MNHEY and CDR2 is SVGAGI in the germline V gene. CDR3 in amino acids: CASSSQGAYQPQHF. Here the CDR3 DNA reads TGTGCCAGCAGTTCCCAGGGGGCCTATCAGCCCCAGCATTTT.

The chain couples TRBV30 to TRBJ2-6; D is undetermined. Germline values: CDR1 GTSNPN, CDR2 SVGIG (reference sequence). The CDR3 loop spans 13 amino acids. Trimming removed 3 bases at V and 4 bases at J, with 7 bases between. CDR3 loop: CAWRSAGANVLTF. The DNA of the CDR3 is TGTGCCTGGAGATCGGCCGGGGCCAACGTCCTGACTTTC.

As concerns this clone: A junction end diverges from the germline sequence, so it may reflect a read error. The rearrangement links TRBV7-2 to TRBJ2-7, with TRBD1 matching over 7 bases. CDR3 size: 16 residues. Per germline, CDR1 SGHTA and CDR2 FQGNSA. CDR3 amino acids: CASSLEAAGGSFEQYF. The DNA of the CDR3 is TGTGCCAGCAGCTTAGAGGCGGCAGGGGGATCCTTCGAGCAGTACTTC.

The V call is TRBV5-5, the J call TRBJ2-7, with TRBD2 identical over 12 bases. After removal of 5 bases from V and 1 base from J, the junction contained 7 bases not matched to a gene. Per the germline V gene, CDR1 is SGHKS and CDR2 is YYEKEE (reference sequence). This CDR3 is 16 amino acids long. The CDR3, as DNA: TGTGCCAGCAGTCTCGGGACTAGCGGGTTATCCTACGAGCAGTACTTC. Encoded protein: CASSLGTSGLSYEQYF.

The chain carries TRBV11-3 and TRBJ2-3; TRBD1 might be the D (5 bases). Trimming shortened V by 5 bases and J by 8 bases, and 14 bases separated the two germline ends. The CDR3 consists of 13 residues. The germline V gene has CDR1 SGHNT and CDR2 YENEEA. CDR3 nucleotide sequence: TGTGCCAGCAGCGGATCCAGGGAAGGTACGCAGTATTTT. Translation gives CASSGSREGTQYF.

The gene calls are TRBV6-1 and TRBJ1-2; 7 nucleotides agree with TRBD1. The CDR3 runs to 14 residues. The V gene end was trimmed by 5 bases and the J gene end by 7 bases; junction bases not matched to a gene: 10. Germline lookup yields CDR1 MNHNS and CDR2 SASEGT. The CDR3 region has the DNA TGTGCCAGCAGTATCCCTACAGGGGCTAGTGGCTACACCTTC. As protein: CASSIPTGASGYTF.

In its sample, this clone was seen once. Germline and junction disagree at one end, which may indicate a read error. The chain couples TRBV7-2 to TRBJ1-2; no reliable D call. The V gene's germline CDR1 is SGHTA and CDR2 FQGNSA. This CDR3 spans 17 amino acids. The CDR3 loop reads CASSLARMTRPVYGYTF. The CDR3 bases are TGTGCCAGCAGCCTAGCCAGGATGACCCGACCAGTCTATGGCTACACCTTC.

The chain joins TRBV5-1 to TRBJ2-3; no reliable D call. Germline CDR1 reads SGHRS; CDR2 reads YFSETQ. The CDR3 consists of 14 residues. Trimming left V 0 bases short and J 0 bases short, with 5 bases between. The CDR3 DNA reads TGCGCCAGCAGCTTGGACTGGAGCACAGATACGCAGTATTTT. This codes for CASSLDWSTDTQYF. Full variable domain (missing parts from reference TRBV5-1 and TRBJ2-3): KAGVTQTPRYLIKTRGQQVTLSCSPISGHRSVSWYQQTPGQGLQFLFEYFSETQRNKGNFPGRFSGRQFSNSRSEMNVSTLELGDSALYLCASSLDWSTDTQYFGPGTRLTVL.

The genes are TRBV7-6 and TRBJ1-2, with TRBD1 as a possible D gene (6 bases). Germline CDR1 is SGHVS and CDR2 is FNYEAQ. Trimming cost V 8 bases and J 0 bases, with 10 bases left between them. This CDR3 region has 13 residues. CDR3 coding DNA: TGTGCCAGCGCGCGGACAGCTAACTATGGCTACACCTTC. This gives the protein CASARTANYGYTF.

The rearrangement uses TRBV7-9 and TRBJ2-5; no firm D call. CDR3 size: 15 residues. The germline V and J ends were trimmed by 2 bases and 0 bases, with 10 bases remaining between them. Germline V CDR1 and CDR2: SEHNR, FQNEAQ (reference sequence). The CDR3 sequence is CASSLLGTDQETQYF. The CDR3 DNA reads TGTGCCAGCAGCTTATTGGGAACAGACCAAGAGACCCAGTACTTC. The whole variable domain, remainder taken from reference TRBV7-9 and TRBJ2-5, is DTGVSQNPRHKITKRGQNVTFRCDPISEHNRLYWYRQTLGQGPEFLTYFQNEAQLEKSRLLSDRFSAERPKGSFSTLEIQRTEQGDSAMYLCASSLLGTDQETQYFGPGTRLLVL.

The J gene is TRBJ2-5, the V gene TRBV30, with unresolved D. The CDR3 spans 13 residues. Trimming stripped 4 bases from V and 0 bases from J, with 9 bases between. Germline V gives CDR1 GTSNPN, CDR2 SVGIG (reference sequence). The CDR3 reads CAWTVQNQETQYF. CDR3 in DNA: TGTGCCTGGACGGTCCAAAACCAAGAGACCCAGTACTTC.

V usage is TRBV6-5 and J usage is TRBJ1-2; D is uncertain. Germline V CDR1 and CDR2: MNHEY, SVGAGI. V shed 6 bases and J shed 3 bases, with 8 bases lying between them. The CDR3 spans 12 residues. The CDR3 loop reads CASRTEYYGYTF. Written as DNA, the CDR3 is TGTGCCAGCAGAACTGAGTACTATGGCTACACCTTC.

The chain carries TRBV7-8 and TRBJ1-2; 9 bases match TRBD1. V lost 1 base to trimming and J lost 4 bases; unmatched junction nucleotides: 1. The germline gives CDR1 SGHVS, CDR2 FQNEAQ. The CDR3 length is 14 residues. The CDR3 protein is CASSLGDRAYGYTF. The CDR3 DNA follows: TGTGCCAGCAGCTTAGGGGACAGGGCCTATGGCTACACCTTC.

This chain connects TRBV7-9 to TRBJ2-6; no clear D gene. The CDR3 is made up of 15 amino acids. Trimming cost V 2 bases and J 0 bases, with 5 bases left between them. Germline V gene data show CDR1 as SEHNR and CDR2 as FQNEAQ (reference sequence). The CDR3 sequence: CASSLFSSGANVLTF. Written as DNA, the CDR3 is TGTGCCAGCAGCTTATTTTCCTCTGGGGCCAACGTCCTGACTTTC.

The chain uses TRBV10-3 and TRBJ2-7; possible D gene TRBD1, 6 bases. Germline-derived CDR1 and CDR2 are ENHRY and SYGVKD. The CDR3 totals 16 residues. The V end lost 6 bases, the J end lost 3 bases, and 21 bases lay between the germline ends. The CDR3 DNA sequence: TGTGCCATCAGCTTGACCACAGGGAATTATGTCTACGAGCAGTACTTC. Its protein is CAISLTTGNYVYEQYF.

The V gene is TRBV21-1, the J gene TRBJ2-2. TRBV21-1 is designated a pseudogene. The CDR3 has 15 amino acids. In DNA form, the CDR3 reads TGTGCCAGCAGAGAAAGGGGACCTACGAGAGGGGAGCTGTTTTTT. Translation: CASRERGPTRGELFF.

The table lists this clone with a count of one. This rearrangement joins TRBV7-2 to TRBJ1-5; D is uncertain. Germline loops: CDR1 SGHTA, CDR2 FQGNSA. Trimming stripped 2 bases from V and 2 bases from J, with 7 bases between. The CDR3 is 14 residues long. The CDR3 here is CASSLMSGNQPQHF. CDR3 nucleotides: TGTGCCAGCAGCTTAATGTCGGGCAATCAGCCCCAGCATTTT. Complete variable domain (other parts from reference TRBV7-2 and TRBJ1-5): GAGVSQSPSNKVTEKGKDVELRCDPISGHTALYWYRQSLGQGLEFLIYFQGNSAPDKSGLPSDRFSAERTGGSVSTLTIQRTQQEDSAVYLCASSLMSGNQPQHFGDGTRLSIL.

This chain links TRBV6-5 with TRBJ1-2, with D unresolved. The CDR3 runs 13 residues. Germline-derived CDR1 and CDR2 are MNHEY and SVGAGI. V was cut by 8 bases and J by 2 bases, with 12 bases left in between. DNA for the CDR3: TGTGCCAGCTCTTCAGTCGGGAACTATGGCTACACCTTC. Amino acid sequence: CASSSVGNYGYTF.

In this sample, this clone turned up many times. V usage is TRBV6-6 and J usage is TRBJ1-5; no reliable D call. Germline CDR1 and CDR2: MNHNY and SVGAGI (reference sequence). Trimming cost V 2 bases and J 0 bases, with 5 bases left between them. The CDR3 is 14 residues long. In DNA form, the CDR3 reads TGTGCCAGCAGTTACGTGAATAGCAATCAGCCCCAGCATTTT. It is translated as CASSYVNSNQPQHF.